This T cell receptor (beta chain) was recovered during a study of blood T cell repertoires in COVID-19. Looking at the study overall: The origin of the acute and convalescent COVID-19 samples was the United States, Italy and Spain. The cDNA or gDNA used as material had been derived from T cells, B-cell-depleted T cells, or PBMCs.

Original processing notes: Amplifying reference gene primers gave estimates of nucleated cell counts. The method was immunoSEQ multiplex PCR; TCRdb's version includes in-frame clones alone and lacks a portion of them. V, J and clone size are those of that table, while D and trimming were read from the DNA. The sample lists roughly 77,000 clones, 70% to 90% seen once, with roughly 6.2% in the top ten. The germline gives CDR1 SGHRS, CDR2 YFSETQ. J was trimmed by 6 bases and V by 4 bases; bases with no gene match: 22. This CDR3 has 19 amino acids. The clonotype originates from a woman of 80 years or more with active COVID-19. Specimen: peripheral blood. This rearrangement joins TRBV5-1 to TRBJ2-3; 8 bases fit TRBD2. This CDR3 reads CASSATPTMQRGTADTQYF. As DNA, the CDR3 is TGCGCCAGCAGCGCAACCCCTACTATGCAGCGGGGGACCGCGGATACGCAGTATTTT.